Listed below are T cell receptor beta chains from one sample, sequenced in a study of T cell responses to AZD1222 COVID-19 vaccine. Measured with immunoSEQ multiplex PCR; TCRdb has only the in-frame clones, and not every one. Found here are some 130,000 clones, about 80% of them singletons; the top ten hold over 4%. The sequenced sample was peripheral blood, obtained on day 0 of AZD1222 vaccination. The receptors originated from an adult in good health. CDR3s include the opening cysteine and the closing phenylalanine or tryptophan. The order of the fields is D gene, clone size, V gene, J gene, CDR3 DNA, CDR3 protein. A D gene is named only where the DNA matches it firmly. Some rows mark clone size as missing; the rest say once, few, many or name a class of expanded clone.

NA	NA	TRBV5-8	TRBJ2-2	TGTGCCAGCAGTCGACTAGAAACCGGGGAGCTGTTTTTT	CASSRLETGELFF
NA	few	TRBV18	TRBJ2-7	TGTGCCAGCTCACCCGGGACAGTAGCGGGGAACGAGCAGTACTTC	CASSPGTVAGNEQYF
TRBD1	NA	TRBV6-5	TRBJ1-2	TGTGCCAGCAGTTACTCCCGGGACAGCTATGGCTACACCTTC	CASSYSRDSYGYTF
NA	NA	TRBV5-1	TRBJ1-6	TGCGCCAGCAGCCCTGGGGGAGGGATGAATTCACCCCTCCACTTT	CASSPGGGMNSPLHF
NA	NA	TRBV6-6	TRBJ1-4	TGTGCCAGCACTCTACTGTTCGGGGCAACTAATGAAAAACTGTTTTTT	CASTLLFGATNEKLFF
NA	NA	TRBV5-1	TRBJ1-5	TGCGCCAGCAGCTTGGAGGGACGGAATCAGCCCCAGCATTTT	CASSLEGRNQPQHF
NA	NA	TRBV2	TRBJ1-1	TGTGCCAGCAGCGACCAGGGTTTGGCTTTCTTT	CASSDQGLAFF
TRBD1	NA	TRBV27	TRBJ1-2	TGTGCCAGCAGTTCGCCAACAGGGGAAGGCTACACCTTC	CASSSPTGEGYTF
NA	NA	TRBV10-2	TRBJ2-7	TGCGCCAGCAGTGGAACTAGTTGGGACGAGCAGTACTTC	CASSGTSWDEQYF
TRBD1	NA	TRBV24-1	TRBJ1-2	TGTGCCACCAGTGATCCGGGTACAGGGGATCATAACTATGGCTACACCTTC	CATSDPGTGDHNYGYTF
NA	NA	TRBV9	TRBJ2-2	TGTGCCAGCAGCGTAGGACCCAGCTACACCGGGGAGCTGTTTTTT	CASSVGPSYTGELFF
NA	NA	TRBV29-1	TRBJ1-1	TGCAGCGTTGAGATCCCGGAAACGGACACTGAAGCTTTCTTT	CSVEIPETDTEAFF
NA	NA	TRBV29-1	TRBJ1-2	TGCAGCCTCCTCCAGGGGAGCTATGGCTACACCTTC	CSLLQGSYGYTF
NA	NA	TRBV27	TRBJ1-2	TGTGCCAGCAGTCTCAGGGAGGTTGGCTATGGCTACACCTTC	CASSLREVGYGYTF
NA	NA	TRBV5-6	TRBJ2-2	TGTGCCAGCAGCTTGGGATTGGCGGGACAGAACACCGGGGAGCTGTTTTTT	CASSLGLAGQNTGELFF
NA	NA	TRBV24-1	TRBJ1-2	TGTGCCACCAGTGAGTCCGGGTCTGGCTACACCTTC	CATSESGSGYTF
TRBD1	NA	TRBV7-9	TRBJ1-2	TGTGCCAGCAGCTACTCCTCCCGGGGACAGGGGAGGGAAGGCTACACCTTC	CASSYSSRGQGREGYTF
NA	NA	TRBV12-3/TRBV12-4	TRBJ1-2	TGTGCCAGCAGTTTAAATCTGGGGGTTCCCAGCTTC	CASSLNLGVPSF
NA	NA	TRBV7-9	TRBJ1-4	TGTGCCAGCAGCTCCACGGGCCGGATTAATGAAAAACTGTTTTTT	CASSSTGRINEKLFF
NA	once	TRBV6-5	TRBJ1-2	TGTGCCAGCAGACCCGGGACACTACCTAACTATGGCTACACCTTC	CASRPGTLPNYGYTF
TRBD1	NA	TRBV28	TRBJ2-7	TGTGCCAGCAGTTTACCGGGACAGGGCCACGAGCAGTACTTC	CASSLPGQGHEQYF
NA	NA	TRBV27	TRBJ2-7	TGTGCCAGCAGTAGACAGGTGACCTACGAGCAGTACTTC	CASSRQVTYEQYF
NA	NA	TRBV4-1	TRBJ1-6	TGCGCCAGCAGCCCCCGGGAACCCCAAAATTCACCCCTCCACTTT	CASSPREPQNSPLHF
TRBD2	NA	TRBV2	TRBJ2-7	TGTGCCAGTCCCGGACTAGCGGGGGCCGGGGAGCAGTACTTC	CASPGLAGAGEQYF
NA	NA	TRBV7-9	TRBJ2-1	TGTGCCAGCAGCTTTATAGGGAATGAGCAGTTCTTC	CASSFIGNEQFF
TRBD2	NA	TRBV11-2	TRBJ2-5	TGTGCCAGCAGCCCAAGAAGCGGGGGGGCCACTATGGGCCAAGAGACCCAGTACTTC	CASSPRSGGATMGQETQYF
NA	NA	TRBV5-1	TRBJ2-3	TGCGCCAGCAGCGAACGACAGGTTCAAAACACAGATACGCAGTATTTT	CASSERQVQNTDTQYF
NA	NA	TRBV19	TRBJ1-1	TGTGCCAGTAGTATACGTGGCTTGAACACTGAAGCTTTCTTT	CASSIRGLNTEAFF